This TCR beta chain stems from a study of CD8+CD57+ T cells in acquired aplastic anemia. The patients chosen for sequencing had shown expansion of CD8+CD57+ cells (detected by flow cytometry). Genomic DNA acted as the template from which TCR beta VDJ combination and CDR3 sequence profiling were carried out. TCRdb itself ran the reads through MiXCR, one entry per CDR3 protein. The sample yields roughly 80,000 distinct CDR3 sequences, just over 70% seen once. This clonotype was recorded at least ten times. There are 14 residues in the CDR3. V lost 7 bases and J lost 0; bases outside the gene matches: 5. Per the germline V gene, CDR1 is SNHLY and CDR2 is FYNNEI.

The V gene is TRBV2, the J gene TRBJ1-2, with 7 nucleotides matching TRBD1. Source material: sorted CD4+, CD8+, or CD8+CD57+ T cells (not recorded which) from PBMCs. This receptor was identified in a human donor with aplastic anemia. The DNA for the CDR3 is TGTGCCAGCACCCGGGACAGCCCTAACTATGGCTACACCTTC. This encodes CASTRDSPNYGYTF.